The T cell receptor beta chain under discussion was sequenced for a study of blood T cells in healthy people across ages. On the study more broadly: With template switching, about one barcoded beta molecule was captured per two T cells.

This clonotype was observed a handful of times. Its cognate antigen is unknown. A second PCR, run for roughly 7 to 12 cycles, used a sample-barcoded 5' primer plus a J-beta primer mix. Researchers report that a template-switch adaptor with 12 random nucleotides tagged each cDNA molecule. Each CDR3 protein gets one entry after TCRdb re-called the 5' RACE reads with MiXCR. The table shows fewer than 1,000,000 distinct CDR3 sequences, with 46% occurring only once. The study, taken as a whole, reports: Roughly linearly, TCR beta diversity per million T cells fell as age increased. It was held that diversity estimates obtained from one million T cells represented underestimates.

The sequenced sample consisted of blood. This receptor was identified in a man older than 75 in good health.

CDR3: CASSWTTGQGRLDGYTF. Written as DNA, the CDR3 is TGCGCCAGCAGCTGGACGACGGGACAGGGCCGTTTGGATGGCTACACCTTC. The V call is TRBV5-1, the J call TRBJ1-2, with 9 positions matching TRBD1. V shed 3 bases, J shed 6 bases, and the junction held 15 bases outside the gene matches. This CDR3 spans 17 amino acids. The germline CDR1 and CDR2 sequences are SGHRS and YFSETQ.